The 10 T cell receptor beta chains reported below all come from one sample, sequenced in a study of technical replicates of blood from a few donors. Profiling relied on immunoSEQ multiplex PCR, and the TCRdb table lists in-frame clones only, not all of them. The sample includes roughly 71,000 clones, around 95% of them seen just once. Sequenced material: T cells isolated from PBMCs. These receptor sequences come from a human donor in good health.

The chain recombines TRBV19 with TRBJ2-5; unclear D gene. CDR3 length: 14 amino acids. Per germline, CDR1 LNHDA and CDR2 SQIVND (reference sequence). Trimming removed 0 bases from V and 1 base from J, with 6 bases in between. The CDR3 loop is CASSIDTAQETQYF. The CDR3 nucleotides read TGTGCCAGTAGTATAGACACAGCCCAAGAGACCCAGTACTTC.

The chain carries TRBV10-3 and TRBJ2-3; D perhaps matches TRBD1 (6 bases). The CDR3 totals 15 residues. Germline lookup yields CDR1 ENHRY and CDR2 SYGVKD. Trimming took off 4 bases at V and 4 bases at J, with 15 bases between the two ends. For the CDR3, the DNA is TGTGCCATCAGTGCTAGCCCCCCAGGGGCAGATACGCAGTATTTT. Translated: CAISASPPGADTQYF.

The chain joins TRBV4-1 to TRBJ2-2; 8 bases map to TRBD2. Germline V gives CDR1 MGHRA, CDR2 YSYEKL. V shed 1 base and J 3 bases; nucleotides not matched to a gene: 7. The CDR3 extends over 17 amino acids. Written as DNA, the CDR3 is TGCGCCAGCAGCCAAGTGTTCAGCGGGAGTGACACCGGGGAGCTGTTTTTT. Its protein is CASSQVFSGSDTGELFF.

The gene calls are TRBV27 and TRBJ2-7; TRBD1 agrees at 7 bases. This CDR3 spans 15 amino acids. Germline loops: CDR1 MNHEY, CDR2 SMNVEV (reference sequence). V was pared by 6 bases and J by 3 bases, with 11 bases of the junction left unmatched. The CDR3 region has the DNA TGTGCCAGCAGGGGACCGGGACAGAACTACTACGAGCAGTACTTC. It codes for CASRGPGQNYYEQYF.

The gene calls are TRBV28 and TRBJ2-1, with a tentative D call TRBD2 (5 bases). The germline gives CDR1 MDHEN, CDR2 SYDVKM. The V end lost 3 bases, the J end lost 7 bases, and 16 bases lay between the germline ends. The CDR3 length is 15 residues. The CDR3 reads CASSLPVGLLNEQFF. The CDR3, as DNA: TGTGCCAGCAGTTTGCCTGTCGGACTTCTAAATGAGCAGTTCTTC.

The gene calls are TRBV27 and TRBJ2-7; 10 bases align to TRBD2. The ends lost 0 bases at V and 0 bases at J; junction bases unmatched: 2. Germline values: CDR1 MNHEY, CDR2 SMNVEV (reference sequence). The CDR3 sequence is 16 residues long. In nucleotides, the CDR3 is TGTGCCAGCAGTTTATCATCTAGCGGGAGCTCCTACGAGCAGTACTTC. Translated, it gives CASSLSSSGSSYEQYF.

This chain joins TRBV15 and TRBJ1-1; perhaps TRBD1 as D (6 bases). The CDR3 is made up of 15 amino acids. V shed 3 bases and J shed 0 bases, with 11 bases lying between them. Germline CDR1 is LNHNV and CDR2 is YYDKDF (reference sequence). CDR3 in amino acids: CATSSIDRMNTEAFF. The CDR3 DNA reads TGTGCCACCAGCAGCATCGACAGGATGAACACTGAAGCTTTCTTT.

The chain has TRBV5-4 and TRBJ1-4, with D unclear. Germline CDR1 reads SGHNT; CDR2 reads YYREEE (reference sequence). Trimming left V 2 bases short and J 4 bases short, with 12 bases between. CDR3 size: 15 residues. The CDR3 loop is CASSFLGGRNEKLFF. CDR3 bases: TGTGCCAGCAGCTTTTTAGGAGGGCGTAATGAAAAACTGTTTTTT.

This chain uses TRBV7-8 with TRBJ2-4; 10 nucleotides match TRBD1. V dropped 5 bases and J dropped 7; count of bases not matched to a gene: 17. Germline V gene sequence: CDR1 SGHVS, CDR2 FQNEAQ. The CDR3 consists of 18 residues. The CDR3 sequence is CASSPSVETGGEGNIQYF. CDR3 nucleotides: TGTGCCAGCAGCCCGTCAGTCGAGACAGGGGGCGAAGGGAACATTCAGTACTTC.

The V and J genes are TRBV28 and TRBJ1-2; maybe TRBD1 (5 bases). The germline V gene encodes CDR1 MDHEN and CDR2 SYDVKM. The V end was cut by 2 bases, the J end by 5 bases, with 9 bases between. The CDR3 length is 13 residues. The CDR3 DNA follows: TGTGCCAGCAGTTTACAGGGATGGTATGGCTACACCTTC. It specifies CASSLQGWYGYTF.